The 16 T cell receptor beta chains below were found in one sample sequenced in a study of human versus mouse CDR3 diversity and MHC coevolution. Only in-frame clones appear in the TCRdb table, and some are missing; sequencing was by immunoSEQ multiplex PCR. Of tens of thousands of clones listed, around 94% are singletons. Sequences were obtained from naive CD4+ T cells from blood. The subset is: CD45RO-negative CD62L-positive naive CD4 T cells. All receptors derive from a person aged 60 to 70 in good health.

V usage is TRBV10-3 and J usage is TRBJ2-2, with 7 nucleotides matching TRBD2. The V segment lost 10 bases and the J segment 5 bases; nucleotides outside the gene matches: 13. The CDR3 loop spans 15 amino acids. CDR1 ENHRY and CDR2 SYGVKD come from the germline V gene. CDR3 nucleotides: TGTGCCACCCAACCCAGCGGGATTGAAACCGGGGAGCTGTTTTTT. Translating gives CATQPSGIETGELFF.

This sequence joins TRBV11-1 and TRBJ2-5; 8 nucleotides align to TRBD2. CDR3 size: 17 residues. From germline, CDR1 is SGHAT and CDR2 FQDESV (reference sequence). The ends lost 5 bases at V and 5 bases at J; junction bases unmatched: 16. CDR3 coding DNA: TGTGCCAGCAGCCCCCGGGGGACTCCGGGGGGGTCGGAGACCCAGTACTTC. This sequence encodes CASSPRGTPGGSETQYF.

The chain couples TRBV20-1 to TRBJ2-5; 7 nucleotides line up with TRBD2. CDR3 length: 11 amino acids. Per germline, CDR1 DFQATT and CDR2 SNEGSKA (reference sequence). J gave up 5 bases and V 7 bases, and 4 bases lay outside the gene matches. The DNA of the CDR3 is TGCAGTGGGACTAGAGAGGAGACCCAGTACTTC. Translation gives CSGTREETQYF.

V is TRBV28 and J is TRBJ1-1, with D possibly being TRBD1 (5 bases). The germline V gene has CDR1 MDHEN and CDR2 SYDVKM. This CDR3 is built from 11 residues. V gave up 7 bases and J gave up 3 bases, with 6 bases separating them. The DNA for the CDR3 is TGTGCCAGCATAGGGGACACTGAAGCTTTCTTT. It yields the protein CASIGDTEAFF.

As DNA, the CDR3 is TGTGCCACCTACGCCGGGACAGGGGTCTACGAGCAGTACTTC. Its translation: CATYAGTGVYEQYF. The rearrangement joins TRBV10-3 to TRBJ2-7; 10 bases align to TRBD1. The CDR3 consists of 14 residues. CDR1 is ENHRY and CDR2 is SYGVKD in the germline V gene. J gave up 3 bases and V 10 bases, and 9 bases lay outside the gene matches.

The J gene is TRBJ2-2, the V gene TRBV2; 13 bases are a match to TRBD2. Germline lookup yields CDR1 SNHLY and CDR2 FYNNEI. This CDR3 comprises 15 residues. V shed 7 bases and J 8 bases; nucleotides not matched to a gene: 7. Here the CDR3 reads CASIRTSGGRGELFF. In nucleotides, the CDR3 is TGTGCCAGCATTCGGACTAGCGGGGGCCGTGGGGAGCTGTTTTTT.

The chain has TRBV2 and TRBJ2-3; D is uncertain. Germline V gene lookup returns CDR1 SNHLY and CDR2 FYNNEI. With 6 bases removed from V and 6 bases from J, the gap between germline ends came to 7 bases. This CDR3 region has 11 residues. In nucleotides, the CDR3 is TGTGCCAGCAGCGAGAAGGATACGCAGTATTTT. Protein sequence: CASSEKDTQYF.

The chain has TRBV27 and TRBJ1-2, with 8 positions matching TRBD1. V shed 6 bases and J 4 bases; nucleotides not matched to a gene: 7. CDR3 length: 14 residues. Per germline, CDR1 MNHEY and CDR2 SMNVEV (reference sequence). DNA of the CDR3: TGTGCCAGCAGGGGGACAGGCCGACTCTATGGCTACACCTTC. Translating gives CASRGTGRLYGYTF.

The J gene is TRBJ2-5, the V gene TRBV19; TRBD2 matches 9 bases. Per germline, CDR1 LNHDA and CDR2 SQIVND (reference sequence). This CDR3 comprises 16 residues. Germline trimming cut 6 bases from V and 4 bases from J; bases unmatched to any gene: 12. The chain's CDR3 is CASRMVAGEAGETQYF. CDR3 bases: TGTGCCAGTAGGATGGTAGCGGGAGAGGCCGGAGAGACCCAGTACTTC.

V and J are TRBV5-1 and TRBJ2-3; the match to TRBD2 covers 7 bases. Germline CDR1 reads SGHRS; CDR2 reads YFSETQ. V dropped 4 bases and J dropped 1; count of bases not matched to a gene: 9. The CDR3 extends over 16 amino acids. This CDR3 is CASSLKTSQGTDTQYF. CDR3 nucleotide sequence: TGCGCCAGCAGCCTAAAGACTAGCCAGGGCACAGATACGCAGTATTTT.

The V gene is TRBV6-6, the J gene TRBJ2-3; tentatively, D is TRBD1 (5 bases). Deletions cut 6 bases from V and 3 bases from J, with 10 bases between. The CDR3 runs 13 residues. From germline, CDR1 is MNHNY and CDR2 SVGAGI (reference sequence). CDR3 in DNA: TGTGCCAGCAGGCTCCCAGGGACAGATACGCAGTATTTT. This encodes CASRLPGTDTQYF.

CDR3: CASSNPGEGGGTDTQYF. In DNA, the CDR3 is TGTGCCAGCAGCAACCCCGGGGAGGGGGGAGGAACAGATACGCAGTATTTT. The J gene is TRBJ2-3, the V gene TRBV7-8; a weak D match, TRBD2 (7 bases). Germline V lookup: CDR1 SGHVS, CDR2 FQNEAQ. CDR3 size: 17 residues. V shed 5 bases and J shed 3 bases, with 21 bases lying between them. Based on the CDR3 plus reference TRBV7-8 and TRBJ2-3, the full variable domain is GAGVSQSPRYKVAKRGQDVALRCDPISGHVSLFWYQQALGQGPEFLTYFQNEAQLDKSGLPSDRFFAERPEGSVSTLKIQRTQQEDSAVYLCASSNPGEGGGTDTQYFGPGTRLTVL.

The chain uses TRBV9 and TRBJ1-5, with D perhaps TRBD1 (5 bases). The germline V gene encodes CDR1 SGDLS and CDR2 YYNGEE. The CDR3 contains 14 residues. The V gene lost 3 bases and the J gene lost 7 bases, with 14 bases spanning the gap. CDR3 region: CASSEGTGLQPQHF. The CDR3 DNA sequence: TGTGCCAGCAGCGAGGGTACAGGCCTGCAGCCCCAGCATTTT.

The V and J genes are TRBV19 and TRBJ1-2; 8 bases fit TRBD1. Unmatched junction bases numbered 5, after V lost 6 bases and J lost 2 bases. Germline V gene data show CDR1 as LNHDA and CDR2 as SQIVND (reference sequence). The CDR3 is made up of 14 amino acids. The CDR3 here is CASSFRDRNYGYTF. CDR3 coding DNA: TGTGCCAGTAGCTTCCGGGACAGGAACTATGGCTACACCTTC. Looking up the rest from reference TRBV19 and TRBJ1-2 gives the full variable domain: DGGITQSPKYLFRKEGQNVTLSCEQNLNHDAMYWYRQDPGQGLRLIYYSQIVNDFQKGDIAEGYSVSREKKESFPLTVTSAQKNPTAFYLCASSFRDRNYGYTFGSGTRLTVV.

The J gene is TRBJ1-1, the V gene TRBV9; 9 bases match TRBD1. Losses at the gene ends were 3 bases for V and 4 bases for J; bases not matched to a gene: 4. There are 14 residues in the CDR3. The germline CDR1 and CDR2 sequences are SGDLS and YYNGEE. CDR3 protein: CASSAPTGGTEAFF. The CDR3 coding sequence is TGTGCCAGCAGCGCCCCGACAGGGGGCACTGAAGCTTTCTTT.

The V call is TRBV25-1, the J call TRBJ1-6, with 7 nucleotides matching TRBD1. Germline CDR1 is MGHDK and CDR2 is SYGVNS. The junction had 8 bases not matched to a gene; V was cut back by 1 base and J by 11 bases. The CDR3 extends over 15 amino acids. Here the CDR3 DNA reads TGTGCCAGCAGTGAATTGACAGGGCCTCACCCACCCCTCCACTTT. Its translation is CASSELTGPHPPLHF.